This T cell receptor beta chain was identified in a study of T cell repertoires in cytomegalovirus infection. CDR1 is LGHNA and CDR2 is YSLEER in the germline V gene. The CDR3 is 14 amino acids. The J segment lost 12 bases and the V segment lost 2 bases, leaving 9 bases of the junction unmatched. TCRdb reprocessed the reads with MiXCR, giving one entry per CDR3 protein. The sample carries 380,000 or so distinct CDR3 sequences, approximately 30% recorded once. Note on this clonotype: Its antigen remains unknown.

J is TRBJ2-3 and V is TRBV4-3; 9 bases fit TRBD2. Sequencing used cultured PBMCs, obtained from culture after CMV antigen stimulation. This clonotype was sampled from a human donor in good health (CMV status not recorded). Some clones in this sample may be carry-over from other donors' samples. The CDR3 sequence is CASSQRAAGGAQYF. The CDR3 DNA is TGCGCCAGCAGCCAAAGGGCGGCGGGAGGGGCTCAGTATTTT.